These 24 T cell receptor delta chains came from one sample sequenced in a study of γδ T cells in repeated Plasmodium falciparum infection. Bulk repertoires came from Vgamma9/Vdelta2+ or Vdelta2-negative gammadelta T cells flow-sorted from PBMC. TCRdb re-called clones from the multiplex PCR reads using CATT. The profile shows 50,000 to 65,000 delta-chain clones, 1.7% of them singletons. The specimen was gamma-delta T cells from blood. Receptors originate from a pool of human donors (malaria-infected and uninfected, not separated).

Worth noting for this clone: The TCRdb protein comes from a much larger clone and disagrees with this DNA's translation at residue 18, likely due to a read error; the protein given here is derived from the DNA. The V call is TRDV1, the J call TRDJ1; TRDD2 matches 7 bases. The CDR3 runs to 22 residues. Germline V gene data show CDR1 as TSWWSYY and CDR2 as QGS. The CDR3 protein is CALGESSSYRSLMGPPTGKLIF. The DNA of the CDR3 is TGTGCTCTTGGGGAATCCTCTTCCTATCGATCGCTTATGGGTCCCCCTACCGGTAAACTCATCTTT.

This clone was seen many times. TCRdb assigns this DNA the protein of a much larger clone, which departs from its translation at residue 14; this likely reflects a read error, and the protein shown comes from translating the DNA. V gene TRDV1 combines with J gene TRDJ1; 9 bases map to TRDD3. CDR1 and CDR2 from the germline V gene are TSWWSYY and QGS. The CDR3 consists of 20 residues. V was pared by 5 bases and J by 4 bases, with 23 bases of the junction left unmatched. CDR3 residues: CALGSPTFDLLGDVLDKLIF. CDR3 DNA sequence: TGTGCTCTTGGGTCCCCAACCTTCGACCTTCTGGGGGATGTCCTCGATAAACTCATCTTT.

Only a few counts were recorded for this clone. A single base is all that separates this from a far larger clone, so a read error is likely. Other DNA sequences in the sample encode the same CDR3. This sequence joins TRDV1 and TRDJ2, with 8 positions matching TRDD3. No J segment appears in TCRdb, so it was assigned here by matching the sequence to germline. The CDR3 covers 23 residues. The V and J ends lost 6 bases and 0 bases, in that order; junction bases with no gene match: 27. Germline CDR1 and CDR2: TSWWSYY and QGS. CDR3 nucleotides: TGTGCTCTTGGTGATCCCCCGGAAGGTTGGGGGATTGTGTCTATCCCTTTGACAGCACAACTCTTCTTT. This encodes CALGDPPEGWGIVSIPLTAQLFF.

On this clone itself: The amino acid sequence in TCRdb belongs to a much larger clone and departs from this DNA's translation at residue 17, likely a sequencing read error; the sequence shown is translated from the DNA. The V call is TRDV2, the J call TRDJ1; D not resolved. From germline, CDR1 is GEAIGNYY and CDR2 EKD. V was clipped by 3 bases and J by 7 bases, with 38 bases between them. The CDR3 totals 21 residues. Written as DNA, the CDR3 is TGTGCCTGTGACCCAATAACGCCTGAGGGTTCGAGCCCGGGGCCTCTTACTAAACTCATCTTT. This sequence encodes CACDPITPEGSSPGPLTKLIF.

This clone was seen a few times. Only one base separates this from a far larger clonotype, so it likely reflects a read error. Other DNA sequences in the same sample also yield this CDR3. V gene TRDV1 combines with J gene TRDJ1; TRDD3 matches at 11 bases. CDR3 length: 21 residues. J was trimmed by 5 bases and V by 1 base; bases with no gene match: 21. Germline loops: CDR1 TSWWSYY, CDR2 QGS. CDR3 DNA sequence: TGTGCTCTTGGGGAACAGGCTTTCAATTGGCTGCTGGGGGATACAACAGATAAACTCATCTTT. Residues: CALGEQAFNWLLGDTTDKLIF.

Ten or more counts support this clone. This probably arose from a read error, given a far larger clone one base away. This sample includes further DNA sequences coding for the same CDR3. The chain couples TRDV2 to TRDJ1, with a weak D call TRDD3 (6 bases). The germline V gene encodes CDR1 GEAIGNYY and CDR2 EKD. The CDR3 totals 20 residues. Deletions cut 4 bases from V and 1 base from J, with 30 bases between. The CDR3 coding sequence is TGTGCCTGTGATACTCTTAGAGTACTGGGTGGGCCGGTCATCACCGATAAACTCATCTTT. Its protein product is CACDTLRVLGGPVITDKLIF.

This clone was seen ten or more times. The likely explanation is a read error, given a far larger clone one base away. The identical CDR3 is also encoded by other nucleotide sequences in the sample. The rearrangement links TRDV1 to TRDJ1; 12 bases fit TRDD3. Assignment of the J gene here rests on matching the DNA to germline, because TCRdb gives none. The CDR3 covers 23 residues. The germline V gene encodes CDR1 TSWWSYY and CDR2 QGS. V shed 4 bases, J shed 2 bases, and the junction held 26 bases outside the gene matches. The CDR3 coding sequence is TGTGCTCTTGGGGCGCGACTCCCTATCCCGTACTGGGGGATACCGAACTTTACCGATAAACTCATCTTT. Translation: CALGARLPIPYWGIPNFTDKLIF.

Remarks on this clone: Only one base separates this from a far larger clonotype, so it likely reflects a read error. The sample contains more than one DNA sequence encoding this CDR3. The CDR3 here is CALGESSSYRSLMGPPTDKLIF. Here the CDR3 DNA reads TGTGCTCTTGGGGAATCCTCTTCCTATCGGTCGCTTATGGGTCCCCCTACCGATAAACTCATCTTT. This chain uses TRDV1 with TRDJ1, with 7 bases fitting TRDD2. Germline matching of the DNA provided the J gene here, since TCRdb leaves it blank. Germline trimming cut 2 bases from V and 2 bases from J; bases unmatched to any gene: 26. There are 22 residues in the CDR3. In germline, CDR1 is TSWWSYY, CDR2 QGS.

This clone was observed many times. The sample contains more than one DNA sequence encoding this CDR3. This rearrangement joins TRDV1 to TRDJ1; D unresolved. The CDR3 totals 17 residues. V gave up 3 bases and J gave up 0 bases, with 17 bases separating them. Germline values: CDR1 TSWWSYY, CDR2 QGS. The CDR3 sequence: CALGEGFPPQYTDKLIF. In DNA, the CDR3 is TGTGCTCTTGGGGAGGGCTTTCCACCCCAGTACACCGATAAACTCATCTTT.

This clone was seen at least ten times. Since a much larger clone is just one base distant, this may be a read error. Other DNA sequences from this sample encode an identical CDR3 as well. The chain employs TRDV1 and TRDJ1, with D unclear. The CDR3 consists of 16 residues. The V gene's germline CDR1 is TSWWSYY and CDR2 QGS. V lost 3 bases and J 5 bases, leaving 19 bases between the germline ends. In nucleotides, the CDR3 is TGTGCTCTTGGGGACCCTTTCTTGCCCCTCACGGATAAACTCATCTTT. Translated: CALGDPFLPLTDKLIF.

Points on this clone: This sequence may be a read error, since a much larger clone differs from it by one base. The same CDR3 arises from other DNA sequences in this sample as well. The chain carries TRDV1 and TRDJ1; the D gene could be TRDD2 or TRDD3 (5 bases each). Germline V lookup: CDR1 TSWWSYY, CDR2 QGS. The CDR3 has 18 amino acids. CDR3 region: CALGELDPFLRHTDKLIF. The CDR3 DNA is TGTGCTCTCGGGGAACTTGACCCCTTCTTACGGCACACCGATAAACTCATCTTT.

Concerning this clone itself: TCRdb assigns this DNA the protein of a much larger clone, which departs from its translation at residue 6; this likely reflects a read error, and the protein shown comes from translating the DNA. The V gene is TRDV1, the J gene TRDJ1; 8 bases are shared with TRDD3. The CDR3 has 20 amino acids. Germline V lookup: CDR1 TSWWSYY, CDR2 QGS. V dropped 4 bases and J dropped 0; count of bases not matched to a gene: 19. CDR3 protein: CALGGVLLPGYASYTDKLIF. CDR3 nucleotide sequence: TGTGCTCTTGGGGGGGTTCTCCTCCCGGGATACGCCTCCTACACCGATAAACTCATCTTT.

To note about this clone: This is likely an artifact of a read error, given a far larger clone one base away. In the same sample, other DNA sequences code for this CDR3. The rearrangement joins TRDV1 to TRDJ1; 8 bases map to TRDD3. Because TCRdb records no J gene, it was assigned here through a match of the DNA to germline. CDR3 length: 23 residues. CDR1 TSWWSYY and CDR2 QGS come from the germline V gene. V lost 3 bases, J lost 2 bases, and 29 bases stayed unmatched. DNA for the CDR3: TGTGCTCTTGGGGAGCGTCCGAGGGCTACACTGGGGGGACACACCGACCCAACCGATAAACTCATCTTT. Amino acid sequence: CALGERPRATLGGHTDPTDKLIF.

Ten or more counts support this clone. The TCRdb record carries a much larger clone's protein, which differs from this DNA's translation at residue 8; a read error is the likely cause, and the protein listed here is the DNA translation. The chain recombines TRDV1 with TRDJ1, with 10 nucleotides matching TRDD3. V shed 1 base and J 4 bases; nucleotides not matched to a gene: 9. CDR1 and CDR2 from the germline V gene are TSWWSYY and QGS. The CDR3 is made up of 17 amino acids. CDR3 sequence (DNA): TGTGCTCTTGGGGAACGAATACCGGGGGATACGCGCGATAAACTCATCTTT. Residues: CALGERIPGDTRDKLIF.

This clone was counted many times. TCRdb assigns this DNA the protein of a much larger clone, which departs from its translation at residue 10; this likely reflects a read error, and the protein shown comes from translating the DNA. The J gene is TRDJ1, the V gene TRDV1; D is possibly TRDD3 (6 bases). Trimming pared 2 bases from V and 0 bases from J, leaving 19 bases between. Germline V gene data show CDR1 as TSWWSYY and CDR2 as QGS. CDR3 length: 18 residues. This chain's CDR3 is CALGELERGGRYTDKLIF. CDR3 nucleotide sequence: TGTGCTCTTGGGGAATTAGAGCGGGGGGGGAGGTACACCGATAAACTCATCTTT.

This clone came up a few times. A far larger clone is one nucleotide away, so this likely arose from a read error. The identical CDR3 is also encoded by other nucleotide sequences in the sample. Here the CDR3 DNA reads TGTGCCTCACCCCTCCCCTACTTGATTACTGGGGGGTCCTTCCTGTACACCGATAAGCTCATCTTT. This codes for CASPLPYLITGGSFLYTDKLIF. The rearrangement uses TRDV3 and TRDJ1; tentative D call: TRDD3 (8 bases). This CDR3 contains 22 residues. Per the germline V gene, CDR1 is TVYSNPD and CDR2 is GDNSRS (reference sequence).

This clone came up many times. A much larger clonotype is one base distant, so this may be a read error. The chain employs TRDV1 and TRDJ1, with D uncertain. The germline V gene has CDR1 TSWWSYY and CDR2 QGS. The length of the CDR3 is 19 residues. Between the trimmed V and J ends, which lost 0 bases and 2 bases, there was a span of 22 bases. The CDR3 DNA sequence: TGTGCTCTTGGGGAACTAGAGTCGTCCCGGCCCTTTATTACCGATAAACTCATCTTT. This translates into CALGELESSRPFITDKLIF.

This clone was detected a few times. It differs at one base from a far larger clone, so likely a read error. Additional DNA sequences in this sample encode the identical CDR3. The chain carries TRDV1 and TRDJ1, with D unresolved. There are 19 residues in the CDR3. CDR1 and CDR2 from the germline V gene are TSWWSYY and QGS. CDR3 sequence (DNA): TGTGCTCTTGGGGATCTCTCGCTATTCCCATCCCCGTACACCGATAAGCTCATCTTT. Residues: CALGDLSLFPSPYTDKLIF.

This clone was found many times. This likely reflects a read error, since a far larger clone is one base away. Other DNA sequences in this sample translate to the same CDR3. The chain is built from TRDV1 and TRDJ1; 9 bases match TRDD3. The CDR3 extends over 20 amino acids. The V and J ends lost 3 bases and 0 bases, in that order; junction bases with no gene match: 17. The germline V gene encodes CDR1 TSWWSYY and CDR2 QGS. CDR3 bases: TGTGCTCTTGGGGAGGCTAGGAGGCTGGGGGATCCCTGGTACACCGATAAACTCATCTTT. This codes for CALGEARRLGDPWYTDKLIF.

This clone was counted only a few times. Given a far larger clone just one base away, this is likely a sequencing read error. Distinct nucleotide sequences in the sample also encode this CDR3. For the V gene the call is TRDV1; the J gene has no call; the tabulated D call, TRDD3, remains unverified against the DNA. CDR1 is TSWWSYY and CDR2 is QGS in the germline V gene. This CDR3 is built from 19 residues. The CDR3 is CALGFPTWDWDLYTDKLIF. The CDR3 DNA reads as TGTGCTCTTGGTTTCCCTACGTGGGACTGGGACCTTTACACCGATAAGCTCATCTTT.

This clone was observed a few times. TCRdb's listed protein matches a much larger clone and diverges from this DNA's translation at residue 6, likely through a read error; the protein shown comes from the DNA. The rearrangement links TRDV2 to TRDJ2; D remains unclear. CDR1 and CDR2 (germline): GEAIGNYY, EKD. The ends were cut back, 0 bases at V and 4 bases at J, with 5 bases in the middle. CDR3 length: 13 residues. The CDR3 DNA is TGTGCCTGTGACACCCGGGGGACAGCACAACTCTTCTTT. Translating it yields CACDTRGTAQLFF.

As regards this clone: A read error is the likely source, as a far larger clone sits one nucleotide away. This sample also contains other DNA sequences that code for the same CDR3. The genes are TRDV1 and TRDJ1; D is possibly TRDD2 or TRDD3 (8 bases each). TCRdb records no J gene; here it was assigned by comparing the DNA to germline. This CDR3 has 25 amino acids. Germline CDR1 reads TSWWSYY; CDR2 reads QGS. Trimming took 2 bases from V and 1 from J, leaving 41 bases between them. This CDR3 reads CALGEGDFLRDPWGKSTRGTDKLIF. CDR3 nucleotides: TGTGCTCTTGGGGAAGGGGACTTCCTACGTGACCCCTGGGGGAAGTCGACCAGAGGCACCGATAAACTCATCTTT.

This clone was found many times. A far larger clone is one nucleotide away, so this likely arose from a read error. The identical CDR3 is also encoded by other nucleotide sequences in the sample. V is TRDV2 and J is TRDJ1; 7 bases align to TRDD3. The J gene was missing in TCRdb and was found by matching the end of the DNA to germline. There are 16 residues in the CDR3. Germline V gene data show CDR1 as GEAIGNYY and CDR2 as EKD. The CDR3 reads CACDTGYWGHTDKLIF. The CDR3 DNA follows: TGTGCCTGTGACACGGGGTACTGGGGCCACACCGACAAACTCATCTTT.

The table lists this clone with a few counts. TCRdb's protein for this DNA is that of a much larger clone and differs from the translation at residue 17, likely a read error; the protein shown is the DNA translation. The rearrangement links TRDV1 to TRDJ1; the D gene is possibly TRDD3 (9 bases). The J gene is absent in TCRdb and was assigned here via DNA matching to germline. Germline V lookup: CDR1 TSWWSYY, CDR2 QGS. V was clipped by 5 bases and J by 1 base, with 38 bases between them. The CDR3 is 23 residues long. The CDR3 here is CALGKPSSYRGYATLGCTDKLIF. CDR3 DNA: TGTGCTCTTGGGAAACCCTCTTCCTACAGGGGATACGCCACACTCGGGTGCACCGATAAACTCATCTTT.